The 3 T cell receptor beta chains given below trace back to one sample, sequenced in a study of blood T cell repertoires in COVID-19. Assay used: immunoSEQ multiplex PCR; TCRdb lists only in-frame clones, some missing. The table has 120,000 to 150,000 clones, around four fifths seen once. Material for sequencing was peripheral blood. These TCRs come from a woman between 40 and 55 years old with active or convalescent COVID-19.

This chain's CDR3 is CATSDGRLAGLTGELFF. The CDR3 coding sequence is TGTGCCACCAGTGATGGGCGACTAGCGGGGCTCACCGGGGAGCTGTTTTTT. V gene TRBV24-1 combines with J gene TRBJ2-2; 11 nucleotides align to TRBD2. CDR1 is KGHDR and CDR2 is SFDVKD in the germline V gene. J lost 4 bases, V lost 3 bases, and 6 bases had no gene match. The length of the CDR3 is 17 residues.

This clone was seen just once. The chain recombines TRBV6-2 or TRBV6-3 with TRBJ1-2; 7 bases fit TRBD1. V lost 2 bases, J lost 4 bases, and 4 bases stayed unmatched. The CDR3 has 14 amino acids. The germline gives CDR1 MNHEY, CDR2 SVGEGT. CDR3 region: CASSYGAGGYGYTF. In DNA form, the CDR3 reads TGTGCCAGCAGTTACGGTGCAGGGGGCTATGGCTACACCTTC.

The J gene is TRBJ1-4, the V gene TRBV5-4; 7 bases align to TRBD1. Germline-derived CDR1 and CDR2 are SGHNT and YYREEE (reference sequence). CDR3 length equals 14 residues. Germline trimming cut 7 bases from V and 6 bases from J; bases unmatched to any gene: 9. The CDR3: CASRQGQGDEKLFF. The CDR3 DNA is TGTGCCAGCCGCCAGGGCCAGGGGGATGAAAAACTGTTTTTT.